This T cell receptor (beta chain) was obtained from a study of blood T cell repertoires in COVID-19. Study at large: Some COVID-19 samples were acute and others convalescent; all came from the United States, Italy and Spain.

After removal of 4 bases from V and 0 bases from J, the junction contained 6 bases not matched to a gene. This CDR3 is built from 16 residues. CDR1 is LGHNA, CDR2 YNFKEQ, per germline. Original analysis: Reference gene primer amplification gave nucleated cell count estimates. Only in-frame clones appear in the TCRdb table, and some are missing; sequencing was by immunoSEQ multiplex PCR. Clone size and the V and J calls come from that table; the DNA yielded D and trimming. The table lists approximately 280,000 clones, around 89% of them singletons. This clone was seen a single time. The V gene is TRBV4-2, the J gene TRBJ1-3, with TRBD1 identical over 7 bases. The sequence was obtained from a woman aged 60-75 years with acute or convalescent COVID-19. The sequencing input was peripheral blood. CDR3 DNA sequence: TGTGCCAGCAGCCTAATGGGACAGCGCTCTGGAAACACCATATATTTT. It yields the protein CASSLMGQRSGNTIYF.